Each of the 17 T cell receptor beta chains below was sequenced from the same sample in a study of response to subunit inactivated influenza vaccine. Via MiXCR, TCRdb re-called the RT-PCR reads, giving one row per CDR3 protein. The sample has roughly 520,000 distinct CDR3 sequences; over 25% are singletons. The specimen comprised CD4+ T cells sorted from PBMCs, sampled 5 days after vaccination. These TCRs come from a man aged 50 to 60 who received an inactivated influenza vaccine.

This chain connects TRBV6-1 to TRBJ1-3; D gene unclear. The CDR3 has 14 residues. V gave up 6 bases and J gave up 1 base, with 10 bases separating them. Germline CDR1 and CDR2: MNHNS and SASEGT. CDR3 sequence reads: CASRVDQSGNTIYF. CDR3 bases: TGTGCCAGCAGAGTCGACCAATCTGGAAACACCATATATTTT.

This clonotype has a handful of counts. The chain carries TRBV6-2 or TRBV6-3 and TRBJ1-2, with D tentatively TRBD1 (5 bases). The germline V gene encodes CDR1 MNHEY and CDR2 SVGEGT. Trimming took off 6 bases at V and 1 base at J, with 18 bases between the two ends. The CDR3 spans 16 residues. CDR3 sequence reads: CASSPPGALGNYGYTF. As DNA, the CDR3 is TGTGCCAGCAGCCCACCCGGGGCCTTGGGTAACTATGGCTACACCTTC.

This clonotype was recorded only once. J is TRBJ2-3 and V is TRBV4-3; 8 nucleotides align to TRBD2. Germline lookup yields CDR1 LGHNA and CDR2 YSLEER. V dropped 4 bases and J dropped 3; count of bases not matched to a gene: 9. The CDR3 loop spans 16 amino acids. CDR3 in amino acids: CASSPSGSRGTDTQYF. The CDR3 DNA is TGCGCCAGCAGCCCCAGCGGGAGTAGGGGTACAGATACGCAGTATTTT.

The CDR3 sequence: CASSPSRSSEAFF. The DNA of the CDR3 is TGTGCCAGCTCACCAAGTCGCAGCAGTGAAGCTTTCTTT. The chain couples TRBV18 to TRBJ1-1; D unresolved. Germline lookup yields CDR1 KGHSH and CDR2 LQKENI. V was shortened by 2 bases and J by 7 bases, with 11 bases between the two germline ends. The length of the CDR3 is 13 residues.

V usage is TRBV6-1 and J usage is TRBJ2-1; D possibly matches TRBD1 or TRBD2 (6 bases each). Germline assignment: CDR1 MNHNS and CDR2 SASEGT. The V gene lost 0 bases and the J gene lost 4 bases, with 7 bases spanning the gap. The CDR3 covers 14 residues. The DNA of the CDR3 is TGTGCCAGCAGTGAAGCAGGGGGGTACAATGAGCAGTTCTTC. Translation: CASSEAGGYNEQFF.

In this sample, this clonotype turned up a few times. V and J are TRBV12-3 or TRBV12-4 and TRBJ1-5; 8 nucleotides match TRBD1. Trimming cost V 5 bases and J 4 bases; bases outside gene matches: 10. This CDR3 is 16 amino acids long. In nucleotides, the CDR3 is TGTGCCAGCAGTCCCCGACAGGGGTCGAATAATCAGCCCCAGCATTTT. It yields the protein CASSPRQGSNNQPQHF.

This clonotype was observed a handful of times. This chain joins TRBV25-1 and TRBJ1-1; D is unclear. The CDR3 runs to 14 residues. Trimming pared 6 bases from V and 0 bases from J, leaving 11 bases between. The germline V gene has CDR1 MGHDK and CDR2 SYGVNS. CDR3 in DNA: TGTGCCAGCAGGAGCGGAGAAATGAACACTGAAGCTTTCTTT. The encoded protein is CASRSGEMNTEAFF.

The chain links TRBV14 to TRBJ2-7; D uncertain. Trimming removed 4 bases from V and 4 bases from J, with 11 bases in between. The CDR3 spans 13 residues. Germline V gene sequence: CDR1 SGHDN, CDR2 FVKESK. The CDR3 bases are TGTGCCAGCAGCCGACTTTTGAGGTACGAGCAGTACTTC. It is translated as CASSRLLRYEQYF.

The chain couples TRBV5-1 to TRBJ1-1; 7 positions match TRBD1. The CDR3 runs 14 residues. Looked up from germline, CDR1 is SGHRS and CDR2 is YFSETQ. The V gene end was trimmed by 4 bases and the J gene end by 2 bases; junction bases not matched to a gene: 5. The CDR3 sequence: CASSGQDYNTEAFF. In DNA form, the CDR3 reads TGCGCCAGCAGCGGACAGGACTACAACACTGAAGCTTTCTTT.

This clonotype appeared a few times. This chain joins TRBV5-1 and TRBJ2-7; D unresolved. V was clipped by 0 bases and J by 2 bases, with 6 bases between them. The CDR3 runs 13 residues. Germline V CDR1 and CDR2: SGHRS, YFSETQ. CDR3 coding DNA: TGCGCCAGCAGCTTGGCTGCCCCCTACGAGCAGTACTTC. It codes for CASSLAAPYEQYF.

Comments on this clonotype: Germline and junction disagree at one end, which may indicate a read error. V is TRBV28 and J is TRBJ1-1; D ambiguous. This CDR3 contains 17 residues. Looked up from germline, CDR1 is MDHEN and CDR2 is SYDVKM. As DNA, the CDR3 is TGTGCCAGCACTTTATTTTCCGGTGGAGGGCTCGACACTGAAGCTTTCTTT. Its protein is CASTLFSGGGLDTEAFF.

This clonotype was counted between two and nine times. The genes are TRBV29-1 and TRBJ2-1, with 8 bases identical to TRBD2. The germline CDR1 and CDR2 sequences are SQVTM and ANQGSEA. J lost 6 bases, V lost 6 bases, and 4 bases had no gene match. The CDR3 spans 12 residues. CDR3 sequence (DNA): TGCAGCGTAGCGGGAGTACCCAATGAGCAGTTCTTC. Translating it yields CSVAGVPNEQFF.

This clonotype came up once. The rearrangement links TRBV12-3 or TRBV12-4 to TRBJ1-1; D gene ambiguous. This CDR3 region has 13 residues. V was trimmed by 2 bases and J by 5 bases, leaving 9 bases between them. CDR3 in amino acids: CASSLSRGTEAFF. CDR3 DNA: TGTGCCAGCAGTTTATCTCGAGGAACTGAAGCTTTCTTT.

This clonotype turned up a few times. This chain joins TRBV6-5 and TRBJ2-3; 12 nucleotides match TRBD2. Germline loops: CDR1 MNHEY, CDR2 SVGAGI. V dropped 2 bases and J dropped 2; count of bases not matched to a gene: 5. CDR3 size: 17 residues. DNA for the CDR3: TGTGCCAGCAGTTACGGGGCTAGCGGGAGGGACACAGATACGCAGTATTTT. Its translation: CASSYGASGRDTDTQYF.

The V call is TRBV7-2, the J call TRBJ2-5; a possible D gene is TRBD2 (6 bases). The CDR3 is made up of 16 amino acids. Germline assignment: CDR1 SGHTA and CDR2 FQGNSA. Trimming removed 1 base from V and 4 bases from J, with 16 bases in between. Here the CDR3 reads CASSLGGGEVGETQYF. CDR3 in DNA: TGTGCCAGCAGCTTAGGAGGTGGGGAGGTGGGAGAGACCCAGTACTTC.

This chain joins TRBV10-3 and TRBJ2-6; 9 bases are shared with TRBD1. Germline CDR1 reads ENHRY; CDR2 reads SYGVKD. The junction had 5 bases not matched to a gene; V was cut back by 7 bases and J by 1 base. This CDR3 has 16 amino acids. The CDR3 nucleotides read TGTGCCATCAAGGGACAGGGTTCTTCTGGGGCCAACGTCCTGACTTTC. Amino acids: CAIKGQGSSGANVLTF.

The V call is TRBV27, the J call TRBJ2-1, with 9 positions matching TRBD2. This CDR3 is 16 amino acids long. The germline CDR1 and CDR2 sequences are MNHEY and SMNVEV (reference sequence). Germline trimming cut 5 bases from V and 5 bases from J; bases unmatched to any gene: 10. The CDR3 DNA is TGTGCCAGCAGTAAAACCGGGACTAGCTTCGACAATGAGCAGTTCTTC. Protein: CASSKTGTSFDNEQFF.